This TCR beta chain was found in a study of cytomegalovirus exposure and HLA in healthy donors. For this clone: The antigen is not known.

Findings of the study overall: The study labeled 180 or so TCR beta chains cytomegalovirus-associated. Most TCR sequences were rare, but some public TCRs occurred in many donors.

Primers included in the PCR were 60 Vbeta and 13 Jbeta primers. Clones were read by immunoSEQ multiplex PCR, and TCRdb kept only the in-frame ones, dropping some. Seen here are 220,000 or so clones, approximately 79% observed once, and the top ten hold 1.5% to 2%. V gave up 1 base and J gave up 5 bases, with 22 bases separating them. CDR1 is SGHRS, CDR2 YFSETQ, per germline. The CDR3 contains 17 residues. The chain has TRBV5-1 and TRBJ2-7, with D tentatively TRBD1 (5 bases). Sequencing input: PBMCs. This clonotype was sampled from a man aged 50 to 60 in good health and CMV-seronegative. CDR3 sequence: CASSLMPSAQGMNEQYF. In nucleotides, the CDR3 is TGCGCCAGCAGCTTGATGCCCTCGGCGCAGGGTATGAACGAGCAGTACTTC.